This T cell receptor beta chain was sequenced in a study of blood T cells in healthy people across ages (dated by TCRdb to between 2014 and 2016). The study in broad terms: In model experiments, template switching captured about one uniquely barcoded TCR beta cDNA molecule for every two T cells. Age-related changes in TCR beta repertoire diversity were measured in the study by deep sequencing normalized with unique cDNA molecular identifiers. The donors were divided into four age groups: young (average around 17 years), middle-aged (almost 40), aged (approximately 62) and long-lived (82). To avoid experimental bias, donors of different ages were randomly spread across the sequencing lanes. For two donors (one aged 18 to 29 and one aged 80 or older), the study analyzed two additional independent replicas of 1 million unique cDNA reads from the same blood draw. What the study reported, not specific to this receptor: Estimates of total diversity from one million sequenced T cells were regarded as lower bounds and underestimates. Donor CMV infection status was unknown, potentially confounding age-related changes in expanded clonotypes. Conclusive comparison of naive and antigen-experienced compartments was prevented by the profiling of bulk unsorted PBMCs. Observed TCR beta diversity correlated strongly with the percentage of naive T cells measured by flow cytometry. Compared with the aged group, the long-lived group had more naive CD4+ T cells, fewer expanded clones and increased TCR diversity, suggesting age selection. Observed TCR beta diversity per million T cells fell roughly linearly with age, and a significant reduction was already apparent by age approximately 40.

Libraries were prepared through 5' RACE. Sequencing was carried out with an Illumina HiSeq 2500. A second roughly 6 to 11 cycle PCR used a sample-barcoded 5' primer and a J-beta primer mix. A unique molecular identifier was introduced onto each TCR beta cDNA molecule by a template-switch 5' adaptor carrying 12 random nucleotides. At least 2.5 million CDR3-containing paired-end reads were obtained from each sample. The Mint cDNA synthesis kit, primed by a TRBC-specific oligonucleotide, was used to synthesize first-strand cDNA from all RNA. Following uracil-DNA glycosylase treatment, all cDNA underwent a first 18-cycle PCR with the universal primers M1SS and BC2_uni_R. As for the authors' bioinformatics: For normalization, 1 million high-quality reads were randomly selected from each sample, with every read carrying a distinct molecular identifier. Instead of being binned into consensus sequences, reads with shared molecular identifiers were discarded. MiTCR, with a Q25 quality threshold and the strictest error-elimination algorithm, was used for CDR3 identification, clonotype clustering and error correction. Lower-bound total TCR beta diversity was estimated with a nonparametric unseen species model using Euler transformation. TCRdb trimmed public reads at Q25 via fastp, called clones via MiXCR and kept in-frame beta chains. Records with the same CDR3 protein are collapsed into one entry carrying the most frequent genes and DNA. The V and J calls follow TCRdb's processing rather than the paper's. This sample is represented by about 1,400,000 distinct CDR3 sequences; 42% of them were singletons. Roughly 7.7% of the sample rests with the top ten.

The donors were 40 or so Caucasian individuals from Russia, aged 6 to 90 years, who were systemically healthy. Each donor gave ten milliliters of peripheral blood, collected into EDTA-treated Vacutainer tubes. PBMCs were isolated by Ficoll-Paque density-gradient centrifugation, with at least 7 million obtained per sample. Trizol reagent was used to extract total RNA from PBMCs, with at least 5 micrograms per sample. The percentages of naive CD45RAhigh/CD27high T cells were determined by flow cytometry on a PBMC aliquot from every donor. The CDR3 spans 14 residues, from the cysteine through the phenylalanine. Solely the CDR3 DNA is kept, with 42 bases framed from the first base. The germline V gene gives CDR1 as SQVTM and CDR2 as ANQGSEA. Germline trimming: 7 bases from V, 4 bases from J; junction bases outside gene matches: 11. Concerning this clonotype: Its antigen is not yet known. Base qualities are not at hand, and no much larger clone is one base apart.

Source material: blood. The V and J segments used are TRBV29-1 and TRBJ1-1, with 8 junctional bases fitting TRBD1. The sequence came from a woman aged 18 to 35 in good health. For the CDR3, the sequence is CSAPQGGSGTEAFF. The sequenced DNA: TGCAGCGCCCCACAGGGGGGATCGGGCACTGAAGCTTTCTTT.